The 5 T cell receptor beta chains in this list originate from one sample, sequenced in a study of technical replicates of blood from several donors. The data were produced by immunoSEQ multiplex PCR, yet TCRdb's version contains in-frame clones alone and is incomplete. The sample yields about 91,000 clones, about 90% seen once. Material for sequencing was T cells isolated from PBMCs. All receptors come from a human donor in good health.

V gene TRBV19 combines with J gene TRBJ1-1; 8 positions agree with TRBD1. Germline loops: CDR1 LNHDA, CDR2 SQIVND (reference sequence). The CDR3 is 12 residues long. V dropped 4 bases and J dropped 11; count of bases not matched to a gene: 6. CDR3 coding DNA: TGTGCCAGTAGTACCCGGGACAGGCGGGCTTTCTTT. It yields the protein CASSTRDRRAFF.

The chain has TRBV7-9 and TRBJ2-1; possible D gene TRBD2, 6 bases. Germline assignment: CDR1 SEHNR and CDR2 FQNEAQ (reference sequence). The CDR3 extends over 13 amino acids. V lost 8 bases and J 6 bases, leaving 14 bases between the germline ends. The CDR3 sequence is CASETRDFNEQFF. The DNA of the CDR3 is TGTGCCAGCGAGACTAGGGATTTCAATGAGCAGTTCTTC. Combining the CDR3 with reference TRBV7-9 and TRBJ2-1 gives the whole variable domain DTGVSQNPRHKITKRGQNVTFRCDPISEHNRLYWYRQTLGQGPEFLTYFQNEAQLEKSRLLSDRFSAERPKGSFSTLEIQRTEQGDSAMYLCASETRDFNEQFFGPGTRLTVL.

CDR3 in DNA: TGTGCCACCCGGACGAGCGGGACAGGGTATCAGCCCCAGCATTTT. This codes for CATRTSGTGYQPQHF. This chain links TRBV10-3 with TRBJ1-5; TRBD1 matches 9 bases. Germline V gene data show CDR1 as ENHRY and CDR2 as SYGVKD. V lost 10 bases, J lost 5 bases, and 12 bases stayed unmatched. This CDR3 has 15 amino acids.

This clone was seen a single time. This chain uses TRBV23-1 with TRBJ1-6; D is uncertain. TRBV23-1 carries the ORF label, with uncertain function. V was cut by 4 bases and J by 7 bases, with 8 bases left in between. The CDR3 is 13 amino acids. The CDR3 DNA sequence: TGCGCCAGCAGTCTGGGCAGAAATTCACCCCTCCACTTT. Its protein is CASSLGRNSPLHF.

This chain joins TRBV27 and TRBJ2-6, with D tentatively TRBD1 (5 bases). Germline V gene sequence: CDR1 MNHEY, CDR2 SMNVEV (reference sequence). The length of the CDR3 is 15 residues. V was cut by 5 bases and J by 1 base, with 9 bases left in between. The CDR3 DNA reads as TGTGCCAGCAGTCCAGGGCTGTCTGGGGCCAACGTCCTGACTTTC. Translating it yields CASSPGLSGANVLTF. The full variable domain, completed using reference TRBV27 and TRBJ2-6, is EAQVTQNPRYLITVTGKKLTVTCSQNMNHEYMSWYRQDPGLGLRQIYYSMNVEVTDKGDVPEGYKVSRKEKRNFPLILESPSPNQTSLYFCASSPGLSGANVLTFGAGSRLTVL.